The 25 T cell receptor beta chains below come from one sample, sequenced in a study of OX40 agonist ivuxolimab in advanced cancers. The method behind the library was the immunoSEQ multiplex PCR assay. This is the immuneACCESS table as TCRdb keeps it, with only in-frame sequences that have V and J called. A part of the clones is gone; compared with another copy, unresolved V genes explain less than half, and the rest is unexplained. The sample table holds tens of thousands of clones, of which 80% to 90% were seen once. The ten largest account for just under 2% of the sample. Sequenced material: CD4+ or CD8+ T cells sorted from blood, taken in a trial of the OX40 agonist ivuxolimab. Receptor source: an adult with an advanced solid tumor such as melanoma, head and neck, liver or kidney cancer.

The gene calls are TRBV6-6 and TRBJ2-3, with D unclear. The CDR3 spans 11 residues. The V end lost 8 bases, the J end lost 2 bases, and 5 bases lay between the germline ends. From germline, CDR1 is MNHNY and CDR2 SVGAGI (reference sequence). The CDR3 sequence: CASAITDTQYF. CDR3 bases: TGTGCCAGCGCGATCACAGATACGCAGTATTTT.

This chain uses TRBV7-2 with TRBJ1-1; D gene ambiguous. The CDR3 loop spans 14 amino acids. The germline V gene encodes CDR1 SGHTA and CDR2 FQGNSA. V lost 1 base to trimming and J lost 0 bases, with 6 bases between them. The CDR3 DNA is TGTGCCAGCAGCTTAGGGCAGATGAACACTGAAGCTTTCTTT. Translating gives CASSLGQMNTEAFF. Full variable domain (remainder filled in from reference TRBV7-2 and TRBJ1-1): GAGVSQSPSNKVTEKGKDVELRCDPISGHTALYWYRQSLGQGLEFLIYFQGNSAPDKSGLPSDRFSAERTGGSVSTLTIQRTQQEDSAVYLCASSLGQMNTEAFFGQGTRLTVV.

The genes are TRBV6-5 and TRBJ1-2; D is unclear. The germline CDR1 and CDR2 sequences are MNHEY and SVGAGI. The V end was cut by 5 bases, the J end by 4 bases, with 5 bases between. The CDR3 has 11 residues. DNA of the CDR3: TGTGCCAGCAGTCCTGGCTATGGCTACACCTTC. Amino acids: CASSPGYGYTF.

V is TRBV5-6 and J is TRBJ2-3, with a tentative D call TRBD2 (6 bases). From germline, CDR1 is SGHDT and CDR2 YYEEEE. With 7 bases removed from V and 2 bases from J, the gap between germline ends came to 20 bases. The CDR3 length is 16 residues. The CDR3 loop is CASQRFRDLDTDTQYF. Here the CDR3 DNA reads TGTGCCAGCCAAAGGTTCCGGGACTTGGACACAGATACGCAGTATTTT.

This chain uses TRBV6-1 with TRBJ1-5; 8 positions agree with TRBD1. J was trimmed by 3 bases and V by 6 bases; bases with no gene match: 7. This CDR3 spans 15 amino acids. CDR1 MNHNS and CDR2 SASEGT come from the germline V gene. The CDR3 here is CASSWDRMPNQPQHF. DNA of the CDR3: TGTGCCAGCAGCTGGGACAGGATGCCCAATCAGCCCCAGCATTTT.

V and J are TRBV6-1 and TRBJ1-2, with a tentative D call TRBD1 (6 bases). Germline V lookup: CDR1 MNHNS, CDR2 SASEGT. V dropped 6 bases and J dropped 8 bases, with 16 bases sitting between them. The CDR3 runs 13 residues. This chain's CDR3 is CASRPGGGRGYTF. DNA of the CDR3: TGTGCCAGCAGGCCTGGGGGGGGCCGGGGCTACACCTTC.

The chain links TRBV11-2 to TRBJ2-3, with 11 bases matching TRBD2. V dropped 1 base and J dropped 0; count of bases not matched to a gene: 0. The V gene's germline CDR1 is SGHAT and CDR2 FQNNGV. The CDR3 consists of 16 residues. The CDR3 sequence is CASSLGLAGSTDTQYF. DNA for the CDR3: TGTGCCAGCAGCTTAGGACTAGCGGGGAGCACAGATACGCAGTATTTT.

The chain uses TRBV28 and TRBJ2-5, with D possibly being TRBD1 (6 bases). V was pared by 2 bases and J by 2 bases, with 15 bases between. Germline loops: CDR1 MDHEN, CDR2 SYDVKM. This CDR3 spans 16 amino acids. The CDR3 sequence is CASSLGGGVLQETQYF. The CDR3 bases are TGTGCCAGCAGTTTAGGGGGCGGAGTCTTGCAAGAGACCCAGTACTTC.

This clone was seen a handful of times. V gene TRBV7-8 combines with J gene TRBJ2-1, with 13 bases fitting TRBD2. V trimming: 4 bases; J trimming: 10 bases; junction bases outside the gene matches: 7. The germline V gene has CDR1 SGHVS and CDR2 FQNEAQ. The CDR3 consists of 15 residues. The CDR3 region is CASSYTSGGAPEQFF. DNA of the CDR3: TGTGCCAGCAGCTATACTAGCGGGGGGGCCCCCGAGCAGTTCTTC.

The genes are TRBV18 and TRBJ2-7; D possibly corresponds to TRBD2 (6 bases). The CDR3 contains 11 residues. Germline V gene lookup returns CDR1 KGHSH and CDR2 LQKENI. V was cut by 6 bases and J by 5 bases, with 8 bases left in between. The DNA for the CDR3 is TGTGCCAGCTCGCGGGAACACGAGCAGTACTTC. This gives the protein CASSREHEQYF.

The chain employs TRBV27 and TRBJ1-2; no clear D. The CDR3 is 14 amino acids. V was trimmed by 0 bases and J by 8 bases, leaving 13 bases between them. Germline-derived CDR1 and CDR2 are MNHEY and SMNVEV (reference sequence). The CDR3 bases are TGTGCCAGCAGTTTATCGATAAAGTGGGGAGGCTACACCTTC. Its protein product is CASSLSIKWGGYTF.

A single count supports this clone. This chain links TRBV2 with TRBJ1-3; TRBD1 might be the D (6 bases). The CDR3 runs 15 residues. Deletions cut 2 bases from V and 2 bases from J, with 10 bases between. The germline V gene encodes CDR1 SNHLY and CDR2 FYNNEI. CDR3 nucleotides: TGTGCCAGCAGTGAAACAGGGAACGCTGGAAACACCATATATTTT. Its translation is CASSETGNAGNTIYF.

The rearrangement uses TRBV5-1 and TRBJ2-5, with TRBD2 matching 12 bases. The germline CDR1 and CDR2 sequences are SGHRS and YFSETQ. This CDR3 has 15 residues. The trim removed 5 bases at V and 1 base at J, leaving 3 bases unmatched. For the CDR3, the DNA is TGCGCCAGCAGGGGACTAGCGGGCCTCCAAGAGACCCAGTACTTC. This codes for CASRGLAGLQETQYF.

The gene calls are TRBV29-1 and TRBJ2-7, with D perhaps TRBD1 (5 bases). The CDR3 runs 14 residues. Per the germline V gene, CDR1 is SQVTM and CDR2 is ANQGSEA. Trimming removed 3 bases from V and 2 bases from J, with 14 bases in between. DNA for the CDR3: TGCAGCGTTGACCGGCCAGGGTCCCCCTACGAGCAGTACTTC. It encodes CSVDRPGSPYEQYF.

The chain links TRBV6-6 to TRBJ2-3; 9 bases fit TRBD2. The CDR3 is made up of 16 amino acids. The ends lost 2 bases at V and 0 bases at J; junction bases unmatched: 3. Germline V gene sequence: CDR1 MNHNY, CDR2 SVGAGI (reference sequence). CDR3 loop: CASSYAAGGSTDTQYF. The CDR3, as DNA: TGTGCCAGCAGTTACGCGGCGGGGGGGAGCACAGATACGCAGTATTTT.

This chain links TRBV5-6 with TRBJ1-4, with TRBD1 as a possible D gene (6 bases). V lost 4 bases, J lost 6 bases, and 16 bases lay in between. Per the germline V gene, CDR1 is SGHDT and CDR2 is YYEEEE. The CDR3 extends over 15 amino acids. CDR3 nucleotides: TGTGCCAGCAGCACTCCACAGGGTGTGGATGAAAAACTGTTTTTT. It codes for CASSTPQGVDEKLFF.

The rearrangement links TRBV5-1 to TRBJ1-6, with a tentative D call TRBD1 (5 bases). Germline CDR1 SGHRS, CDR2 YFSETQ. The CDR3 length is 16 residues. V dropped 8 bases and J dropped 0 bases, with 15 bases sitting between them. In DNA, the CDR3 is TGCGCCAGTACCCGGGGGGAGAGCTCCTATAATTCACCCCTCCACTTT. Amino acid sequence: CASTRGESSYNSPLHF.

V and J are TRBV7-6 and TRBJ1-6; D unresolved. This CDR3 has 17 residues. Germline V CDR1 and CDR2: SGHVS, FNYEAQ. V lost 0 bases, J lost 0 bases, and 9 bases lay in between. The CDR3: CASSLAGLSSYNSPLHF. In nucleotides, the CDR3 is TGTGCCAGCAGCTTAGCCGGGCTCAGCTCCTATAATTCACCCCTCCACTTT.

This clone was counted once. This rearrangement joins TRBV6-1 to TRBJ2-7; 8 nucleotides agree with TRBD1. There are 15 residues in the CDR3. Trimming removed 7 bases from V and 5 bases from J; junction bases left unmatched: 13. Germline values: CDR1 MNHNS, CDR2 SASEGT. CDR3 in DNA: TGTGCCAGCATTCCCCAGACAGGGGCGCGGGACGAGCAGTACTTC. Protein product: CASIPQTGARDEQYF.

The rearrangement joins TRBV5-1 to TRBJ2-3, with D perhaps given as TRBD1 or TRBD2 (6 bases each). The CDR3 has 16 residues. Germline CDR1 and CDR2: SGHRS and YFSETQ. V was cut by 6 bases and J by 0 bases, with 17 bases left in between. The CDR3 protein is CASNHGGQRSTDTQYF. DNA of the CDR3: TGCGCCAGCAACCATGGGGGGCAGCGGAGCACAGATACGCAGTATTTT. Using reference TRBV5-1 and TRBJ2-3 for the parts outside the CDR3, the full variable domain is KAGVTQTPRYLIKTRGQQVTLSCSPISGHRSVSWYQQTPGQGLQFLFEYFSETQRNKGNFPGRFSGRQFSNSRSEMNVSTLELGDSALYLCASNHGGQRSTDTQYFGPGTRLTVL.

This clone was seen just once. This chain uses TRBV29-1 with TRBJ1-2, with a possible D match to TRBD1 (6 bases). CDR3 length: 12 residues. CDR1 and CDR2 (germline): SQVTM, ANQGSEA. The V end was cut by 7 bases, the J end by 6 bases, with 15 bases between. The CDR3 DNA follows: TGCAGCGCTACGGACAGAACCCATGGCTACACCTTC. It codes for CSATDRTHGYTF.

The rearrangement joins TRBV19 to TRBJ1-2, with D maybe TRBD1 (5 bases). V was cut by 1 base and J by 4 bases, with 13 bases left in between. This CDR3 contains 15 residues. Germline V gene lookup returns CDR1 LNHDA and CDR2 SQIVND (reference sequence). CDR3 coding DNA: TGTGCCAGTAGTATAGGCCGAGGGGTCCTCTATGGCTACACCTTC. It codes for CASSIGRGVLYGYTF. The full variable domain, its missing parts supplied by reference TRBV19 and TRBJ1-2, is DGGITQSPKYLFRKEGQNVTLSCEQNLNHDAMYWYRQDPGQGLRLIYYSQIVNDFQKGDIAEGYSVSREKKESFPLTVTSAQKNPTAFYLCASSIGRGVLYGYTFGSGTRLTVV.

V is TRBV6-1 and J is TRBJ1-3; D possibly corresponds to TRBD1 (6 bases). The germline gives CDR1 MNHNS, CDR2 SASEGT. V lost 4 bases, J lost 1 base, and 11 bases lay in between. The CDR3 spans 15 residues. The CDR3 nucleotides read TGTGCCAGCAGTGGGTCACAGGGTTCTGGAAACACCATATATTTT. This sequence encodes CASSGSQGSGNTIYF.

The chain joins TRBV18 to TRBJ1-2; D is undetermined. V lost 2 bases, J lost 5 bases, and 18 bases lay in between. The CDR3 covers 16 residues. The germline V gene encodes CDR1 KGHSH and CDR2 LQKENI. The CDR3 loop is CASSPSVRSARYGYTF. CDR3 bases: TGTGCCAGCTCACCAAGTGTGAGGTCAGCGAGGTATGGCTACACCTTC.

The chain uses TRBV11-3 and TRBJ2-2; 10 bases fit TRBD2. The CDR3 has 16 residues. Germline CDR1 reads SGHNT; CDR2 reads YENEEA. V shed 4 bases, J shed 4 bases, and the junction held 6 bases outside the gene matches. CDR3 region: CASSSASGGVTGELFF. As DNA, the CDR3 is TGTGCCAGCAGCTCGGCAAGCGGGGGGGTCACCGGGGAGCTGTTTTTT.